This TCR beta chain was identified in a study of blood T cell repertoires in COVID-19. Study information: COVID-19 samples, acute and convalescent, were from the United States, Italy and Spain. From T cells, B-cell-depleted T cells, or PBMCs came the material, which was cDNA or gDNA.

In the original processing: Researchers report that nucleated cell counts were estimated from reference gene primer amplification. Generated by immunoSEQ multiplex PCR, the TCRdb table keeps only in-frame clones and is missing some. V and J calls and clone size are as listed in that table; D and trimming were resolved from the DNA. The data show 110,000 to 150,000 clones, around 90% seen once. The V end was cut by 4 bases, the J end by 2 bases, with 15 bases between. CDR1 and CDR2 from the germline V gene are LNHDA and SQIVND (reference sequence). The CDR3 covers 15 residues. What was sequenced was peripheral blood. The origin of this receptor is a man between 65 and 85 years old with acute or convalescent COVID-19. The J gene is TRBJ2-7, the V gene TRBV19; TRBD2 might be the D (5 bases). The CDR3 nucleotides read TGTGCCAGTAGTAGCGGGCAGTTTTATACCTACGAGCAGTACTTC. Protein sequence: CASSSGQFYTYEQYF.